The 25 T cell receptor beta chains below were found in one sample sequenced in a study of blood T cell repertoires in COVID-19 (TCRdb year 2020). Preparation of the library involved the immunoSEQ multiplex PCR assay. TCRdb re-hosts the immuneACCESS table, in-frame sequences only. Its copies lack some clones; in the studies checked, an unresolved V gene accounts for under half of them, and the cause for the rest is not known. This sample is represented by approximately 150,000 clones; about 91% of them were singletons. Roughly 4% of the sample is held by the ten biggest clonotypes. The specimen was peripheral blood. Receptors originate from a woman aged 60-75 years who had recovered from COVID-19.

The V and J genes are TRBV27 and TRBJ1-5, with 8 bases that match TRBD1. The ends lost 1 base at V and 6 bases at J; junction bases unmatched: 8. The CDR3 totals 16 residues. Germline lookup yields CDR1 MNHEY and CDR2 SMNVEV (reference sequence). CDR3 nucleotide sequence: TGTGCCAGCAGTTTATATGGACAGGGCTTCGTTCAGCCCCAGCATTTT. Its protein product is CASSLYGQGFVQPQHF.

This clone has only one observation. The CDR3 coding sequence is TGTGCCAGCAGCGTAGTGGGGACAGGGGGCACTGAAGCTTTCTTT. Translation gives CASSVVGTGGTEAFF. V and J are TRBV9 and TRBJ1-1; 11 positions match TRBD1. V was clipped by 0 bases and J by 4 bases; unmatched bases: 2. CDR1 is SGDLS and CDR2 is YYNGEE in the germline V gene. The CDR3 extends over 15 amino acids.

This clone came up once. This chain joins TRBV7-2 and TRBJ2-1; the D is unclear. Trimming pared 0 bases from V and 1 base from J, leaving 10 bases between. The CDR3 loop spans 16 amino acids. In germline, CDR1 is SGHTA, CDR2 FQGNSA. The CDR3 DNA is TGTGCCAGCAGCTTAGCTGGTCAGATTTCCTACAATGAGCAGTTCTTC. Its translation: CASSLAGQISYNEQFF. The whole variable domain, remainder taken from reference TRBV7-2 and TRBJ2-1, is GAGVSQSPSNKVTEKGKDVELRCDPISGHTALYWYRQSLGQGLEFLIYFQGNSAPDKSGLPSDRFSAERTGGSVSTLTIQRTQQEDSAVYLCASSLAGQISYNEQFFGPGTRLTVL.

V and J are TRBV13 and TRBJ1-6; no clear D. CDR1 and CDR2 from the germline V gene are PRHDT and FYEKMQ (reference sequence). CDR3 length equals 15 residues. Trimming shortened V by 2 bases and J by 5 bases, and 10 bases separated the two germline ends. Here the CDR3 DNA reads TGTGCCAGCAGCTTAATGGGCCGGAATAATTCACCCCTCCACTTT. Its protein is CASSLMGRNNSPLHF.

This rearrangement joins TRBV5-1 to TRBJ2-7, with D possibly matching TRBD2 (6 bases). Germline assignment: CDR1 SGHRS and CDR2 YFSETQ. Trimming took off 0 bases at V and 6 bases at J, with 10 bases between the two ends. This CDR3 region has 13 residues. CDR3 sequence reads: CASSLDLGGEQYF. As DNA, the CDR3 is TGCGCCAGCAGCTTGGATCTGGGGGGCGAGCAGTACTTC.

The chain couples TRBV5-1 to TRBJ2-3, with D possibly being TRBD1 (5 bases). The germline V gene encodes CDR1 SGHRS and CDR2 YFSETQ. This CDR3 comprises 15 residues. The V gene lost 1 base and the J gene lost 3 bases, with 12 bases spanning the gap. This chain's CDR3 is CASSLFGASTDTQYF. For the CDR3, the DNA is TGCGCCAGCAGCTTGTTTGGGGCCTCGACAGATACGCAGTATTTT. Variable domain in full (rest from reference TRBV5-1 and TRBJ2-3): KAGVTQTPRYLIKTRGQQVTLSCSPISGHRSVSWYQQTPGQGLQFLFEYFSETQRNKGNFPGRFSGRQFSNSRSEMNVSTLELGDSALYLCASSLFGASTDTQYFGPGTRLTVL.

The chain links TRBV6-4 to TRBJ2-1; TRBD2 agrees at 14 bases. Germline V gene lookup returns CDR1 MRHNA and CDR2 SNTAGT. V lost 5 bases, J lost 6 bases, and 3 bases stayed unmatched. This CDR3 has 15 amino acids. DNA for the CDR3: TGTGCCAGCAGTCTGACTAGCGGGGGGGCCAATGAGCAGTTCTTC. It specifies CASSLTSGGANEQFF.

The rearrangement uses TRBV7-9 and TRBJ2-1, with 9 bases matching TRBD2. CDR1 and CDR2 (germline): SEHNR, FQNEAQ (reference sequence). This CDR3 is built from 15 residues. V lost 5 bases to trimming and J lost 10 bases; unmatched junction nucleotides: 12. The CDR3 bases are TGTGCCAGCAGCCTTAGCGGGGGCCCGAAAGGAGAGCAGTTCTTC. It specifies CASSLSGGPKGEQFF. The whole variable domain, filled in from reference TRBV7-9 and TRBJ2-1, reads DTGVSQNPRHKITKRGQNVTFRCDPISEHNRLYWYRQTLGQGPEFLTYFQNEAQLEKSRLLSDRFSAERPKGSFSTLEIQRTEQGDSAMYLCASSLSGGPKGEQFFGPGTRLTVL.

The CDR3 DNA reads TGTGCCACCAGTGACACGGGACAGGGCGGCTATGGCTACACCTTC. It is translated as CATSDTGQGGYGYTF. The chain recombines TRBV24-1 with TRBJ1-2; TRBD1 agrees at 9 bases. The J segment lost 4 bases and the V segment lost 4 bases, leaving 6 bases of the junction unmatched. This CDR3 is built from 15 residues. Germline loops: CDR1 KGHDR, CDR2 SFDVKD.

V and J are TRBV24-1 and TRBJ2-5; 7 bases line up with TRBD1. Germline loops: CDR1 KGHDR, CDR2 SFDVKD. The CDR3 is 12 residues long. The trim removed 9 bases at V and 3 bases at J, leaving 3 bases unmatched. The CDR3 spells CATSGQKETQYF. The CDR3 region has the DNA TGTGCCACCTCGGGACAGAAAGAGACCCAGTACTTC.

The chain recombines TRBV2 with TRBJ2-2; a possible D gene is TRBD1 (5 bases). Germline-derived CDR1 and CDR2 are SNHLY and FYNNEI. The CDR3 is made up of 14 amino acids. V lost 4 bases and J 1 base, leaving 7 bases between the germline ends. This chain's CDR3 is CASSGQGNTGELFF. DNA of the CDR3: TGTGCCAGCAGTGGGCAGGGGAACACCGGGGAGCTGTTTTTT.

This clone was picked up a small number of times. V usage is TRBV18 and J usage is TRBJ2-7, with a possible D match to TRBD1 (5 bases). Trimming pared 2 bases from V and 5 bases from J, leaving 7 bases between. Germline CDR1 reads KGHSH; CDR2 reads LQKENI. The CDR3 runs 12 residues. The CDR3 coding sequence is TGTGCCAGCTCACCAGTAGGGGACGAGCAGTACTTC. Its translation: CASSPVGDEQYF.

The chain uses TRBV5-1 and TRBJ2-3; weak D call: TRBD1 (7 bases). V was clipped by 4 bases and J by 11 bases, with 11 bases between them. Germline CDR1 and CDR2: SGHRS and YFSETQ. CDR3 length equals 11 residues. Here the CDR3 DNA reads TGCGCCAGCAGCCTCCAGGGGGGGCAGTATTTT. This encodes CASSLQGGQYF.

V and J are TRBV18 and TRBJ1-5, with 9 bases fitting TRBD1. Trimming took 2 bases from V and 5 from J; bases not matched to a gene: 4. This CDR3 has 15 residues. Per germline, CDR1 KGHSH and CDR2 LQKENI. CDR3 sequence (DNA): TGTGCCAGCTCACCAACAGGGGGCAGGGATCAGCCCCAGCATTTT. This codes for CASSPTGGRDQPQHF.

The chain has TRBV29-1 and TRBJ2-5; D might be TRBD1 (6 bases). The V gene's germline CDR1 is SQVTM and CDR2 ANQGSEA. The V and J ends lost 6 bases and 4 bases respectively, with 15 bases between them. The CDR3 extends over 13 amino acids. The CDR3 loop is CSVLTGGRETQYF. DNA of the CDR3: TGCAGCGTCTTGACAGGCGGCAGAGAGACCCAGTACTTC.

V usage is TRBV6-1 and J usage is TRBJ2-1; 9 nucleotides line up with TRBD2. The CDR3 covers 14 residues. Germline CDR1 and CDR2: MNHNS and SASEGT. Unmatched junction bases numbered 5, after V lost 3 bases and J lost 8 bases. CDR3 amino acids: CASSDKRGAYEQFF. The CDR3 coding sequence is TGTGCCAGCAGTGATAAGCGGGGGGCGTATGAGCAGTTCTTC.

The chain has TRBV28 and TRBJ2-7, with TRBD1 as a possible D gene (5 bases). This CDR3 has 13 residues. The germline CDR1 and CDR2 sequences are MDHEN and SYDVKM. Deletions cut 5 bases from V and 3 bases from J, with 11 bases between. The CDR3 region is CASSHRSLYEQYF. As DNA, the CDR3 is TGTGCCAGCAGTCACAGGAGCCTCTACGAGCAGTACTTC.

The chain is built from TRBV19 and TRBJ1-4, with D unresolved. Germline CDR1 and CDR2: LNHDA and SQIVND (reference sequence). Trimming took 11 bases from V and 8 from J, leaving 18 bases between them. The CDR3 extends over 13 amino acids. The CDR3 loop reads CACADQTREKLFF. The CDR3 bases are TGTGCCTGTGCTGATCAAACCAGGGAAAAACTGTTTTTT.

This chain connects TRBV27 to TRBJ2-5, with 7 positions matching TRBD2. The germline V gene encodes CDR1 MNHEY and CDR2 SMNVEV (reference sequence). V gave up 3 bases and J gave up 4 bases; unmatched junction bases: 8. The CDR3 contains 15 residues. In nucleotides, the CDR3 is TGTGCCAGCAGTTTGAACGGGGGGAGGGGAGAGACCCAGTACTTC. Residues: CASSLNGGRGETQYF.

CDR3 residues: CASSVRTSGYNEQFF. The CDR3 nucleotides read TGTGCCAGCAGCGTCAGGACTAGCGGATACAATGAGCAGTTCTTC. V usage is TRBV27 and J usage is TRBJ2-1; 10 nucleotides line up with TRBD2. Germline V gives CDR1 MNHEY, CDR2 SMNVEV (reference sequence). This CDR3 is 15 amino acids long. V gave up 6 bases and J gave up 4 bases; unmatched junction bases: 6.

With regard to this clone: Other nucleotide sequences in the sample specify the same CDR3. The chain employs TRBV5-1 and TRBJ2-5; 8 bases fit TRBD1. This CDR3 spans 14 amino acids. The germline CDR1 and CDR2 sequences are SGHRS and YFSETQ. V dropped 4 bases and J dropped 3; count of bases not matched to a gene: 5. CDR3 sequence (DNA): TGCGCCAGCAGCCGGGGGACAGGCGAAGAGACCCAGTACTTC. This gives the protein CASSRGTGEETQYF.

The chain employs TRBV11-3 and TRBJ2-3; weak D call: TRBD2 (5 bases). The germline V gene has CDR1 SGHNT and CDR2 YENEEA. Trimming removed 5 bases at V and 5 bases at J, with 14 bases between. This CDR3 comprises 14 residues. The CDR3 region is CASSKNGREDTQYF. The CDR3 nucleotides are TGTGCCAGCAGCAAAAACGGACGGGAAGATACGCAGTATTTT.

V and J are TRBV27 and TRBJ2-3; no clear D gene. CDR3 size: 13 residues. Trimming removed 5 bases from V and 3 bases from J, with 9 bases in between. In germline, CDR1 is MNHEY, CDR2 SMNVEV (reference sequence). The CDR3 DNA reads as TGTGCCAGCAGTCCATACATAACAGATACGCAGTATTTT. Its protein product is CASSPYITDTQYF.

This rearrangement joins TRBV30 to TRBJ1-4, with D unresolved. Trimming took off 0 bases at V and 7 bases at J, with 12 bases between the two ends. The germline gives CDR1 GTSNPN, CDR2 SVGIG (reference sequence). The CDR3 is made up of 14 amino acids. The CDR3 spells CAWSVLSVPEKLFF. CDR3 sequence (DNA): TGTGCCTGGAGTGTACTCTCCGTCCCTGAAAAACTGTTTTTT.

This chain joins TRBV18 and TRBJ2-4; 9 bases are shared with TRBD1. J was trimmed by 9 bases and V by 4 bases; bases with no gene match: 10. The germline CDR1 and CDR2 sequences are KGHSH and LQKENI. The CDR3 sequence is 15 residues long. This CDR3 is CASSQQPGQGFIQYF. As DNA, the CDR3 is TGTGCCAGCTCACAACAACCGGGACAGGGCTTCATTCAGTACTTC.